Given below is one TCR beta chain in context. No antigen is known for it. Isolation of PBMCs gave at least 6.5 million cells per sample. These data originate in a study of blood T cells in healthy people across ages. Study outcomes and limitations: Considered underestimates were the diversity estimates obtained from one million T cells.

The CDR3 is 13 amino acids. Per the germline V gene, CDR1 is SGDLS and CDR2 is YYNGEE. V shed 0 bases and J shed 7 bases, with 8 bases lying between them. The authors ran a second PCR of about 6 to 11 cycles using a sample-barcoded 5' primer and a J-beta primer mix. One entry per CDR3 protein results from TCRdb running MiXCR on the 5' RACE reads. The data show about 1 million distinct CDR3 sequences, under 55% seen once. Sequencing used blood. The rearrangement joins TRBV9 to TRBJ2-1; D perhaps matches TRBD2 (5 bases). This receptor was identified in a woman in her sixties in good health. As DNA, the CDR3 is TGTGCCAGCAGCGTAGTGAGCGGAAATGAGCAGTTCTTC. Its protein product is CASSVVSGNEQFF.